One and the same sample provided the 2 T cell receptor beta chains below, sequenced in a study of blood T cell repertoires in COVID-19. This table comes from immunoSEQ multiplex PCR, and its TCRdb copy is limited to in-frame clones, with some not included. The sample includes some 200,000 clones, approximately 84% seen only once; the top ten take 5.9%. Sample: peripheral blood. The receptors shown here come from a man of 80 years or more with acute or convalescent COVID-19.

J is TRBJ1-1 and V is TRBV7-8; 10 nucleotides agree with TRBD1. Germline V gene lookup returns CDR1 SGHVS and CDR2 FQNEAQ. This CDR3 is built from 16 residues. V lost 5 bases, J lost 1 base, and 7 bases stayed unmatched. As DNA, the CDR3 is TGTGCCAGCAGCCGAGACAGGACAGGGGGGAACACTGAAGCTTTCTTT. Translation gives CASSRDRTGGNTEAFF.

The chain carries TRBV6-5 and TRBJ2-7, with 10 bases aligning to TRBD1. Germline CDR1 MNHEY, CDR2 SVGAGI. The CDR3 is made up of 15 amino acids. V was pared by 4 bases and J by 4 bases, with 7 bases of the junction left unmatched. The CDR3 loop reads CASSWRRDRGYEQYF. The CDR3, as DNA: TGTGCCAGCAGTTGGCGCCGGGACAGGGGATACGAGCAGTACTTC.